This entry lists 10 T cell receptor beta chains sequenced from one sample in a study of Ad26.COV2.S vaccination and SARS-CoV-2 variants. Treatment noted: 15 to 20 received Ad26.COV2.S at low or high dose, single or two shots; roughly five received placebo; per-sample allocation not given. At day 63 after the first vaccine or placebo injection, samples were drawn. Sequencing used immunoSEQ multiplex PCR; TCRdb keeps in-frame clones, though not all of them. The repertoire holds about 350,000 clones, with about 88% as singletons. The sequenced sample was peripheral blood, obtained in a trial of Ad26.COV2.S vaccine versus placebo. All receptors come from a person between 18 and 65 years old who received the Ad26.COV2.S COVID-19 vaccine or a placebo.

This chain joins TRBV6-5 and TRBJ1-1, with 9 bases aligning to TRBD1. V lost 8 bases, J lost 5 bases, and 12 bases stayed unmatched. The CDR3 spans 15 residues. CDR1 and CDR2 (germline): MNHEY, SVGAGI. The chain's CDR3 is CASGALGTGSTEAFF. CDR3 bases: TGTGCCAGCGGCGCCCTAGGGACAGGGAGTACTGAAGCTTTCTTT.

Here the CDR3 reads CASSLELTDTEAFF. As DNA, the CDR3 is TGCGCCAGCAGCTTGGAGCTAACGGACACTGAAGCTTTCTTT. V and J are TRBV5-1 and TRBJ1-1; no reliable D call. Trimming left V 0 bases short and J 3 bases short, with 9 bases between. CDR1 and CDR2 from the germline V gene are SGHRS and YFSETQ. The CDR3 covers 14 residues.

Worth noting for this clone: The same CDR3 is also encoded by other DNA sequences in this sample. The chain has TRBV10-3 and TRBJ2-7; D uncertain. Germline lookup yields CDR1 ENHRY and CDR2 SYGVKD. The CDR3 is 12 residues long. V was cut by 0 bases and J by 1 base, with 1 base left in between. The DNA of the CDR3 is TGTGCCATCAGTGAGTCGTCCTACGAGCAGTACTTC. Its translation is CAISESSYEQYF.

This chain joins TRBV6-4 and TRBJ1-5, with D unresolved. The CDR3 is 14 residues long. CDR1 MRHNA and CDR2 SNTAGT come from the germline V gene. The V end was cut by 7 bases, the J end by 1 base, with 11 bases between. CDR3 loop: CASTQVSSNQPQHF. CDR3 nucleotide sequence: TGTGCCAGCACCCAGGTGTCCAGCAATCAGCCCCAGCATTTT.

The rearrangement links TRBV30 to TRBJ2-7; D unclear. This CDR3 comprises 11 residues. Germline V gives CDR1 GTSNPN, CDR2 SVGIG (reference sequence). Trimming left V 4 bases short and J 2 bases short, with 6 bases between. The CDR3 nucleotides are TGTGCCTGGATGGCTACCTACGAGCAGTACTTC. Protein: CAWMATYEQYF. Variable domain in full (rest from reference TRBV30 and TRBJ2-7): SQTIHQWPATLVQPVGSPLSLECTVEGTSNPNLYWYRQAAGRGLQLLFYSVGIGQISSEVPQNLSASRPQDRQFILSSKKLLLSDSGFYLCAWMATYEQYFGPGTRLTVT.

V usage is TRBV19 and J usage is TRBJ2-5; 8 bases fit TRBD1. CDR3 length equals 16 residues. The V and J ends lost 3 bases and 5 bases, in that order; junction bases with no gene match: 11. The V gene's germline CDR1 is LNHDA and CDR2 SQIVND (reference sequence). In DNA form, the CDR3 reads TGTGCCAGTAGTATCCTCTCTGACAGGGGACGGGAGACCCAGTACTTC. This translates into CASSILSDRGRETQYF.

This clone was seen just once. V is TRBV13 and J is TRBJ2-1; D possibly matches TRBD1 or TRBD2 (5 bases each). CDR1 is PRHDT and CDR2 is FYEKMQ in the germline V gene (reference sequence). The CDR3 has 16 amino acids. V was clipped by 5 bases and J by 6 bases, with 20 bases between them. The CDR3 protein is CASSDIISWDPNEQFF. CDR3 DNA: TGTGCCAGCAGCGATATCATTTCCTGGGACCCCAATGAGCAGTTCTTC.

CDR3 nucleotides: TGTGCCAGTAGTATGGTGTTCGCAGATACGCAGTATTTT. It encodes CASSMVFADTQYF. The V call is TRBV19, the J call TRBJ2-3; the D is unclear. Germline CDR1 LNHDA, CDR2 SQIVND (reference sequence). The ends were cut back, 3 bases at V and 4 bases at J, with 8 bases in the middle. The CDR3 loop spans 13 amino acids.

This chain connects TRBV10-2 to TRBJ1-2; D is possibly TRBD1 (5 bases). V lost 7 bases and J lost 8, with 20 bases in between. The germline V gene encodes CDR1 WSHSY and CDR2 SAAADI. This CDR3 is built from 14 residues. The CDR3 bases are TGCGCCAGCACCCAGCTTGCCCAGAGGGGAGGCTACACCTTC. Its protein is CASTQLAQRGGYTF.

V gene TRBV29-1 combines with J gene TRBJ2-7; D gene uncertain. Germline CDR1 reads SQVTM; CDR2 reads ANQGSEA. This CDR3 has 12 amino acids. Trimming removed 6 bases at V and 0 bases at J, with 9 bases between. The CDR3 loop is CSVTVTSYEQYF. DNA for the CDR3: TGCAGCGTAACAGTTACCTCCTACGAGCAGTACTTC.